This TCR beta chain was sequenced for a study of sequential checkpoint blockade in melanoma (dated by TCRdb to between 2019 and 2020). Describing the broader study: In a 1:1 randomization, patients received either first-line nivolumab then ipilimumab (arm A) or ipilimumab then nivolumab (arm B). Both trial sequences were followed by maintenance nivolumab.

A note on this clone: It lacks a known antigen. No qualities accompany the bases; no much larger clone lies one base away.

TCRbeta CDR3 regions were immunosequenced from genomic DNA with the immunoSEQ Assay. Prior to high-throughput sequencing, genomic DNA was amplified by bias-controlled multiplex PCR. Under the source paper's analysis protocol: To quantify the absolute abundance of each unique TCRbeta CDR3 region, the sequences were collapsed and filtered. Clonality, defined as 1 minus Pielou's evenness, was calculated using only productive rearrangements. A previously published method was used to identify clones whose frequencies were significantly greater in on-treatment samples than in baseline samples. This is the immuneACCESS table as TCRdb keeps it, with only in-frame sequences that have V and J called. A part of the clones is gone; compared with another copy, unresolved V genes explain less than half, and the rest is unexplained. That table supplies the V and J calls and clone size; D and trimming were determined from the DNA. The sample table holds over 9,500 clones, of which 60% to 80% were seen once. The top ten constitute 10% of the sample.

Results and caveats for the whole study, not just this receptor: Validation of the response-prediction model combining TCR metrics and mutation burden is needed in larger, independent patient cohorts.

This sample's treatment or condition label indicates: randomized to nivolumab then ipilimumab (arm A) or the reverse (arm B). Prior DNA-damaging chemotherapy had not been received by any trial patient. On a FACS Aria II flow cytometer, live CD3+CD8+ cells that were negative for CD19 and CD56 were sorted from thawed PBMCs. CheckMate 064, a randomized, open-label phase II trial of sequential checkpoint blockade, was the source of the samples, all of which came from patients with melanoma. Peripheral blood mononuclear cells were collected by leukapheresis, purified with Ficoll-Paque, and frozen in human serum with approximately 9.9% DMSO. Purity of sorted blood CD3+CD8+ cells was verified at >95% immediately after sorting, followed by DNA extraction. The CDR3 numbers 14 residues from cysteine through phenylalanine. Only the CDR3 DNA stays, 42 bases, in frame from base 1. Here V drops 1 base and J drops 3 bases, and the junction holds 2 bases not matched to any gene. The germline V gene encodes CDR1 SGHNT and CDR2 YYREEE (reference sequence).

Recombination linked TRBV5-4 to TRBJ2-7; 9 nucleotides in the junction match TRBD2. Sample: CD8+ T cells sorted from blood (inferred from file names), taken from a patient given nivolumab and ipilimumab in sequence. This clonotype was obtained from a human donor with melanoma. The CDR3 here reads CASSLQREDYEQYF. Here is the DNA: TGTGCCAGCAGCTTGCAGCGGGAGGACTACGAGCAGTACTTC.